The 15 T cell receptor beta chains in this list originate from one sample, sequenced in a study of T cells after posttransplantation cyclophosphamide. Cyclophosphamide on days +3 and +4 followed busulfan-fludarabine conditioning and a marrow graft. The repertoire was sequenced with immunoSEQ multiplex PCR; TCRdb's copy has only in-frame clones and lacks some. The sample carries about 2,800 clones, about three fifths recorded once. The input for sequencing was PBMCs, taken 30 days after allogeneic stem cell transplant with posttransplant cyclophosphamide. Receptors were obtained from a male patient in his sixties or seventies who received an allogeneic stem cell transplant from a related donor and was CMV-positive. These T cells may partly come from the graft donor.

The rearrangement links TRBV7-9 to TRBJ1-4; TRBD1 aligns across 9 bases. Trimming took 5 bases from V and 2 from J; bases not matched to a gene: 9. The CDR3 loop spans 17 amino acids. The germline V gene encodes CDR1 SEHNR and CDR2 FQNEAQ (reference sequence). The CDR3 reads CASSGGDRDGTNEKLFF. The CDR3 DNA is TGTGCCAGCAGCGGAGGGGACAGGGACGGTACTAATGAAAAACTGTTTTTT.

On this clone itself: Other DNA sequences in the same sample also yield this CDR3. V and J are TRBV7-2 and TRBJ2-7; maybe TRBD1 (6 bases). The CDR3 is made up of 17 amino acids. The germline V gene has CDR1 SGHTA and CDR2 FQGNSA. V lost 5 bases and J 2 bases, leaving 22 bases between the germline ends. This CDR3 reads CASSRPRQGTSTYEQYF. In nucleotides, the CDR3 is TGTGCCAGCAGCCGCCCCCGTCAGGGGACGTCTACCTACGAGCAGTACTTC.

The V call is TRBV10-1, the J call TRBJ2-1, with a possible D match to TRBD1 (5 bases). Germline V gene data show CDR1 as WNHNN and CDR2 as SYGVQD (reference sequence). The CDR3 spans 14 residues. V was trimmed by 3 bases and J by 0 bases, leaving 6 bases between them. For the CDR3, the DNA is TGCGCCAGCAGTGAAGGGGACTCCTACAATGAGCAGTTCTTC. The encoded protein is CASSEGDSYNEQFF.

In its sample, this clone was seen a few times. The CDR3 protein is CASSLGIAGGLVETQYF. The CDR3 region has the DNA TGTGCCAGCAGCTTAGGCATAGCGGGGGGGCTAGTGGAGACCCAGTACTTC. This chain connects TRBV7-2 to TRBJ2-5, with 11 bases aligning to TRBD2. This CDR3 contains 17 residues. Germline trimming cut 1 base from V and 5 bases from J; bases unmatched to any gene: 9. Germline assignment: CDR1 SGHTA and CDR2 FQGNSA.

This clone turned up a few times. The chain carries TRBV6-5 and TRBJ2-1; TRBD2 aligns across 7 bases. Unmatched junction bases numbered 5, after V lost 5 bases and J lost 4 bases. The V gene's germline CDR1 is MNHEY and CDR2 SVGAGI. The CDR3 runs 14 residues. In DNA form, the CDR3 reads TGTGCCAGCAGTCGTAATAGCGGGTACAATGAGCAGTTCTTC. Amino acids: CASSRNSGYNEQFF.

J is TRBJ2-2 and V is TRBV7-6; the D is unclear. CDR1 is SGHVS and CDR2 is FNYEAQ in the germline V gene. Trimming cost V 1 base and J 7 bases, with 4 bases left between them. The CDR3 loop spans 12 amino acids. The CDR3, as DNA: TGTGCCAGCAGCTTAGTAGTCGGGGAGCTGTTTTTT. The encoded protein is CASSLVVGELFF.

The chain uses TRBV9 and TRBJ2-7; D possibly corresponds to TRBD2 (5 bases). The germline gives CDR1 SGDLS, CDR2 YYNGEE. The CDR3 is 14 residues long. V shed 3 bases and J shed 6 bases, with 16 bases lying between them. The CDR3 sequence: CASSARQGGGEQYF. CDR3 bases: TGTGCCAGCAGCGCCCGACAAGGAGGCGGCGAGCAGTACTTC. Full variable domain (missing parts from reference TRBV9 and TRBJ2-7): DSGVTQTPKHLITATGQRVTLRCSPRSGDLSVYWYQQSLDQGLQFLIQYYNGEERAKGNILERFSAQQFPDLHSELNLSSLELGDSALYFCASSARQGGGEQYFGPGTRLTVT.

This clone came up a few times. CDR3 nucleotide sequence: TGTGCCAGCAGCCCGGGACTAGCGGGGAGCACAGATACGCAGTATTTT. This codes for CASSPGLAGSTDTQYF. The chain joins TRBV13 to TRBJ2-3, with 13 bases fitting TRBD2. The CDR3 is 16 amino acids. CDR1 and CDR2 (germline): PRHDT, FYEKMQ (reference sequence). J lost 0 bases, V lost 5 bases, and 2 bases had no gene match.

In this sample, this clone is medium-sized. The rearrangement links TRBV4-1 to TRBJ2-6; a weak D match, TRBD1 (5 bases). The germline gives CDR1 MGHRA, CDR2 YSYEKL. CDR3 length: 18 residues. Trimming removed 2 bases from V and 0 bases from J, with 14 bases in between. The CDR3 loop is CASSQSSPQGSGANVLTF. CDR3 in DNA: TGCGCCAGCAGCCAATCAAGTCCGCAGGGCTCTGGGGCCAACGTCCTGACTTTC.

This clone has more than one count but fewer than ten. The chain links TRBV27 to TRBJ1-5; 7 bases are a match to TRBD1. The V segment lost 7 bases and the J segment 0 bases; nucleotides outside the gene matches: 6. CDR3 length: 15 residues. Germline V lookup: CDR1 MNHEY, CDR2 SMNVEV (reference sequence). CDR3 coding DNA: TGTGCCAGCACCGACACAGGGGTTAGCAATCAGCCCCAGCATTTT. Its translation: CASTDTGVSNQPQHF.

DNA for the CDR3: TGTGCCAGCAGCTTGGAGCAGGCCTCCTACGAGCAGTACTTC. As protein: CASSLEQASYEQYF. The V gene is TRBV5-6, the J gene TRBJ2-7; D gene ambiguous. The CDR3 loop spans 14 amino acids. V lost 0 bases and J lost 0, with 7 bases in between. Germline assignment: CDR1 SGHDT and CDR2 YYEEEE.

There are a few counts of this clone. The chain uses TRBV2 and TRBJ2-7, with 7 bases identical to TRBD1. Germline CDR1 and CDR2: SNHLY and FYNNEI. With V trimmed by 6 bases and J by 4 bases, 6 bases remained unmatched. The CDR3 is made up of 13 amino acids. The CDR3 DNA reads TGTGCCAGCAGAGGTTCAGGGGGTTACGAGCAGTACTTC. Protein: CASRGSGGYEQYF.

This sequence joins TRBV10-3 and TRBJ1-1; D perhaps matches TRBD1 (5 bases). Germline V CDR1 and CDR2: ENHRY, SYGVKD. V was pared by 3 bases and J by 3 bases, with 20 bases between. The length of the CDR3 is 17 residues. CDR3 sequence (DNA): TGTGCCATCAGTGACAGTTATCGCGGGGACGCGGACACTGAAGCTTTCTTT. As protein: CAISDSYRGDADTEAFF.

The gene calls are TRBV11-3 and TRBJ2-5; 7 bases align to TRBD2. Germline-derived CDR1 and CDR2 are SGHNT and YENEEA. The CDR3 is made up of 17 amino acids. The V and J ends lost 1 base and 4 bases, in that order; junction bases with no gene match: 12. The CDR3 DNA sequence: TGTGCCAGCAGCTTAGGCGGTTGGGGGGGAGATTTAGAGACCCAGTACTTC. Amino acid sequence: CASSLGGWGGDLETQYF.

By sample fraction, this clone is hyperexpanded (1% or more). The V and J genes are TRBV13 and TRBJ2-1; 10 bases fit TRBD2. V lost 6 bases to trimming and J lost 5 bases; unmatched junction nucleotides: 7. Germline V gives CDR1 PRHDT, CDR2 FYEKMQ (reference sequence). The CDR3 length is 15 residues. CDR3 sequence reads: CASSLAGAGDNEQFF. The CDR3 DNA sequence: TGTGCCAGCAGTCTAGCGGGAGCGGGGGACAATGAGCAGTTCTTC.